This record covers a single T cell receptor (beta chain). Its matching antigen is unknown. Caucasian adults living in Nashville, Tennessee, provided all samples. This entry belongs to a study of shared clonotypes between healthy human individuals. About the study: Per donor, CD8 memory used one plate, CD8 naive used two, CD4 memory used three and CD4 naive used three.

Study conclusions and caveats: Memory subsets generally showed smaller estimated richness than naive subsets did. Clonotypes not shared had lower generation probabilities than those common to all four donors.

CDR1 MDHEN and CDR2 SYDVKM come from the germline V gene. This CDR3 is 14 amino acids long. The V and J ends lost 6 bases and 4 bases respectively, with 15 bases between them. The method was immunoSEQ multiplex PCR; TCRdb's version includes in-frame clones alone and lacks a portion of them. The sample carries roughly 1,600,000 clones, approximately 98.5% recorded once. This receptor was identified in a man aged 25-45 years in good health. The sample was naive CD4+ T cells sorted from blood. Documented subset: CD45RA+ positively selected. The chain employs TRBV28 and TRBJ1-2; D is unresolved. Written as DNA, the CDR3 is TGTGCCAGCAGGTCGGTTCCGGCGGGCTATGGCTACACCTTC. It is translated as CASRSVPAGYGYTF.